This TCR beta chain was profiled in a study of blood T cell repertoires in COVID-19. Germline CDR1 is SGHRS and CDR2 is YFSETQ. The CDR3 totals 15 residues. V shed 4 bases and J shed 5 bases, with 16 bases lying between them. Only in-frame clones appear in the TCRdb table, and some are missing; sequencing was by immunoSEQ multiplex PCR. The sample shows nearly 25,000 clones, approximately 75% of them seen only once. The sequenced sample was peripheral blood. This receptor was obtained from a woman aged 70-85 years with COVID-19, enrolled during active disease. The chain combines TRBV5-1 with TRBJ1-5, with a weak D call TRBD1 (6 bases). DNA of the CDR3: TGCGCCAGCAGCCCGGCGGGGGCCACTCATCAGCCCCAGCATTTT. Translated, it gives CASSPAGATHQPQHF.